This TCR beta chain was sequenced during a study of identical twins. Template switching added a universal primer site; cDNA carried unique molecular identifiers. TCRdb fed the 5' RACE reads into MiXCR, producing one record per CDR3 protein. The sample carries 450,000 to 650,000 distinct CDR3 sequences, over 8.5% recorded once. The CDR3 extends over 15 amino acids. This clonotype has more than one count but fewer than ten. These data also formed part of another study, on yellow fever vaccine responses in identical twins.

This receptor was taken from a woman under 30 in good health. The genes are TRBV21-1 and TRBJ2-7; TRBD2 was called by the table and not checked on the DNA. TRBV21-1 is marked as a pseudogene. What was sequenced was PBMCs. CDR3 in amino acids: CASNRTGPGPYEQYF. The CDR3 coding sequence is TGTGCCAGCAACAGAACCGGCCCAGGCCCCTACGAGCAGTACTTC.